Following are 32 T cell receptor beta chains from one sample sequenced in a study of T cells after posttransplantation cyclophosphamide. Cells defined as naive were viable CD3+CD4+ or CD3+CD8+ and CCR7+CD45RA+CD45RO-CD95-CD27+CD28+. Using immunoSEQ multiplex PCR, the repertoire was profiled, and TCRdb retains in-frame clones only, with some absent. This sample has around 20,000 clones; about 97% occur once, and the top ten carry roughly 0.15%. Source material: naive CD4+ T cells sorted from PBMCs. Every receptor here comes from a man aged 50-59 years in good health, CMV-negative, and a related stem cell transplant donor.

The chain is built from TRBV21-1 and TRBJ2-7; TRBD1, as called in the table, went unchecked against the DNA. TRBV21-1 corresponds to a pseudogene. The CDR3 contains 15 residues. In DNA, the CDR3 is TGTGCCAGCAGCAAAGTCACAGACAGGGACTACGAGCAGTACTTC. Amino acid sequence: CASSKVTDRDYEQYF.

CDR3 amino acids: CSAIRLYEQYF. Written as DNA, the CDR3 is TGCAGTGCCATAAGACTCTACGAGCAGTACTTC. This chain joins TRBV20-1 and TRBJ2-7; D gene unclear. CDR3 length equals 11 residues. V lost 6 bases to trimming and J lost 3 bases, with 9 bases between them. Germline-derived CDR1 and CDR2 are DFQATT and SNEGSKA (reference sequence).

The DNA of the CDR3 is TGTGCCAGCAGTGAAAATCCCTTCTACGAGCAGTACTTC. Encoded protein: CASSENPFYEQYF. The chain carries TRBV25-1 and TRBJ2-7; the D is unclear. CDR3 length equals 13 residues. CDR1 and CDR2 (germline): MGHDK, SYGVNS. V shed 2 bases and J shed 3 bases, with 8 bases lying between them.

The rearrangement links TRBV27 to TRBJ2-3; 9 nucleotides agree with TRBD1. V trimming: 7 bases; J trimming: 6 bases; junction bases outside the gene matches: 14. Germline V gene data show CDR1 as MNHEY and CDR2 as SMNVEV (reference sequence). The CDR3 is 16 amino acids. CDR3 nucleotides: TGTGCCAGCAAAACCTGGGACAGGGCATCGACCGATACGCAGTATTTT. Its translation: CASKTWDRASTDTQYF.

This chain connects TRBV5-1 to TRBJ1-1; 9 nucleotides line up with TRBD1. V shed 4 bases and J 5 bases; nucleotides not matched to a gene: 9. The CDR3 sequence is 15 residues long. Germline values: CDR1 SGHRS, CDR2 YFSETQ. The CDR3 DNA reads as TGCGCCAGCAGCCCTCTGGGACAGGGCGGGACTGAAGCTTTCTTT. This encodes CASSPLGQGGTEAFF.

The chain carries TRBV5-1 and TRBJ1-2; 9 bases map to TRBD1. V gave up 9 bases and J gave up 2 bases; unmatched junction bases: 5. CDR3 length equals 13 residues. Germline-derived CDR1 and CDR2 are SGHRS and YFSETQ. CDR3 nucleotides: TGCGCCAACCGGGACAGGGTAAACTATGGCTACACCTTC. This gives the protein CANRDRVNYGYTF.

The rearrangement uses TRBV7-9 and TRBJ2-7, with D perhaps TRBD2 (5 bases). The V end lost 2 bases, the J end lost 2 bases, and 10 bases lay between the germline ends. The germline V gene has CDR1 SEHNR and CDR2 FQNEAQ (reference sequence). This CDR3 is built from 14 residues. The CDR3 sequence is CASSLRERAYEQYF. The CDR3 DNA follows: TGTGCCAGCAGCTTAAGGGAGAGGGCCTACGAGCAGTACTTC.

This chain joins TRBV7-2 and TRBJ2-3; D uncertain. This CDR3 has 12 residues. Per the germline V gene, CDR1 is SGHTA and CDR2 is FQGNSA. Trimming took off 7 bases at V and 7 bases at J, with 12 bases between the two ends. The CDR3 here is CASNMPRNTQYF. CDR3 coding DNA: TGTGCCAGCAACATGCCGAGGAATACGCAGTATTTT.

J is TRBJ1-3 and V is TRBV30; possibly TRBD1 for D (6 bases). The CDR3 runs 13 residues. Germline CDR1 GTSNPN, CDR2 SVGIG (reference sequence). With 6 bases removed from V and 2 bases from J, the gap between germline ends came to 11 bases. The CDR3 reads CACTTGTGNTIYF. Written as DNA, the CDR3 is TGTGCCTGTACAACAGGGACTGGAAACACCATATATTTT.

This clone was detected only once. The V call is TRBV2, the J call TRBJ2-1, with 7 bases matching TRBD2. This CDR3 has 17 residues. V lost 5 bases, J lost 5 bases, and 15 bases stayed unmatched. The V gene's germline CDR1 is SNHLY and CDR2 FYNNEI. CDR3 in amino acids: CASSSRTRSFTHNEQFF. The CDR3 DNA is TGTGCCAGCAGTTCCCGGACTAGATCCTTCACACACAATGAGCAGTTCTTC.

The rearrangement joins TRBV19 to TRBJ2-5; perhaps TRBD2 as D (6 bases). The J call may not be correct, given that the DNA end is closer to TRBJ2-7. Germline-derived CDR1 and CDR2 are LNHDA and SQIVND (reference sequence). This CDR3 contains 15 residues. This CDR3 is CASSYGGSVSYEQYF. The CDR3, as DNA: TGTGCCAGTAGTTACGGGGGATCAGTCTCCTACGAGCAGTACTTC.

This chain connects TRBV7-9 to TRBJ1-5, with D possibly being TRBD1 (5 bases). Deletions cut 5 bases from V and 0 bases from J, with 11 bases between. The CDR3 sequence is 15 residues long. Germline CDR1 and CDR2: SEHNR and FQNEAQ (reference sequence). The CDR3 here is CASSKAGFSNQPQHF. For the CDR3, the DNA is TGTGCCAGCAGCAAGGCAGGGTTTAGCAATCAGCCCCAGCATTTT.

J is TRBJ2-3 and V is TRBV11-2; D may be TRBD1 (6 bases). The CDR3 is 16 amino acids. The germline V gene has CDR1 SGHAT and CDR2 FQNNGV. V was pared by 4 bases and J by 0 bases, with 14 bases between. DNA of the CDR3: TGTGCCAGCAGCTGGACAGCATTTGAAAGCACAGATACGCAGTATTTT. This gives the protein CASSWTAFESTDTQYF.

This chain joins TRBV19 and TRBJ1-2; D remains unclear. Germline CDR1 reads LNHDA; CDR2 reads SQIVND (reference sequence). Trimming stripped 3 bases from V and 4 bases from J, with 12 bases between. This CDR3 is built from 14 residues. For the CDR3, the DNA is TGTGCCAGTAGTATGGACTCGGAGGTCTATGGCTACACCTTC. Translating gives CASSMDSEVYGYTF.

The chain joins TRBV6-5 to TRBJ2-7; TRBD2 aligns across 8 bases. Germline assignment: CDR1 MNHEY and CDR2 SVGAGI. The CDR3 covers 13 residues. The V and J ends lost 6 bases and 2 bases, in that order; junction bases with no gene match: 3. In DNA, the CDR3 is TGTGCCAGCAGGATAGCGGGAACCTACGAGCAGTACTTC. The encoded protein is CASRIAGTYEQYF.

The CDR3 protein is CASSRGTGELFF. DNA of the CDR3: TGTGCCAGCAGCAGGGGTACCGGGGAGCTGTTTTTT. The chain has TRBV6-6 and TRBJ2-2, with D perhaps TRBD1 (6 bases). Germline V gene lookup returns CDR1 MNHNY and CDR2 SVGAGI (reference sequence). This CDR3 region has 12 residues. V was shortened by 6 bases and J by 5 bases, with 7 bases between the two germline ends.

The CDR3 DNA sequence: TGTGCCAGCAGCTTAGCTTGGCGGGGGTTCTACGAGCAGTACTTC. This sequence encodes CASSLAWRGFYEQYF. This rearrangement joins TRBV7-2 to TRBJ2-7; 7 bases line up with TRBD2. V gave up 0 bases and J gave up 3 bases; unmatched junction bases: 5. This CDR3 contains 15 residues. Per germline, CDR1 SGHTA and CDR2 FQGNSA.

The CDR3 region is CASSIPGTARGYTF. The CDR3 nucleotides are TGTGCCAGCAGCATTCCCGGGACAGCGAGGGGCTACACCTTC. V gene TRBV5-6 combines with J gene TRBJ1-2; 7 nucleotides agree with TRBD1. This CDR3 contains 14 residues. Germline-derived CDR1 and CDR2 are SGHDT and YYEEEE. V lost 4 bases to trimming and J lost 8 bases; unmatched junction nucleotides: 11. Looking up the rest from reference TRBV5-6 and TRBJ1-2 gives the full variable domain: DAGVTQSPTHLIKTRGQQVTLRCSPKSGHDTVSWYQQALGQGPQFIFQYYEEEERQRGNFPDRFSGHQFPNYSSELNVNALLLGDSALYLCASSIPGTARGYTFGSGTRLTVV.

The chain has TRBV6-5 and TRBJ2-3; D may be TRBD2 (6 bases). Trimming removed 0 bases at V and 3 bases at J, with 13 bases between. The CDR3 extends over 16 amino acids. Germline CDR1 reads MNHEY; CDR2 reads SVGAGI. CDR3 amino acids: CASSYSNAGWTDTQYF. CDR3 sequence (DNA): TGTGCCAGCAGTTACTCGAATGCGGGGTGGACAGATACGCAGTATTTT.

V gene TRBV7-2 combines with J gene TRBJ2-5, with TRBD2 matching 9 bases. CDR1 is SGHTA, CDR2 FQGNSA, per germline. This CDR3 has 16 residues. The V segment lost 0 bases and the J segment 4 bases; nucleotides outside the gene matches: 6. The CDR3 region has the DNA TGTGCCAGCAGCTTAGCGGGCGGGGGGGCAACAGAGACCCAGTACTTC. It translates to CASSLAGGGATETQYF.

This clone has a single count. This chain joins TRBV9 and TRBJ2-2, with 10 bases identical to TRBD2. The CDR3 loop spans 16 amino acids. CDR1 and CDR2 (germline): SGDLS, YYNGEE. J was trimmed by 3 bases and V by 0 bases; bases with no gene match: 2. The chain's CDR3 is CASSVELAGDTGELFF. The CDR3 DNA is TGTGCCAGCAGCGTAGAGCTAGCGGGGGACACCGGGGAGCTGTTTTTT. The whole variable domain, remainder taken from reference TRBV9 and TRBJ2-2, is DSGVTQTPKHLITATGQRVTLRCSPRSGDLSVYWYQQSLDQGLQFLIQYYNGEERAKGNILERFSAQQFPDLHSELNLSSLELGDSALYFCASSVELAGDTGELFFGEGSRLTVL.

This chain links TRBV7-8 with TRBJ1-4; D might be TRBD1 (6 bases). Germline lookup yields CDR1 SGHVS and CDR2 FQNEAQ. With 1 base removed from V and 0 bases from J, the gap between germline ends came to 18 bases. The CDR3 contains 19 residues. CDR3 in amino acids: CASSLGRTAITATNEKLFF. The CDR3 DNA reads TGTGCCAGCAGCTTAGGCCGGACAGCGATAACTGCAACTAATGAAAAACTGTTTTTT.

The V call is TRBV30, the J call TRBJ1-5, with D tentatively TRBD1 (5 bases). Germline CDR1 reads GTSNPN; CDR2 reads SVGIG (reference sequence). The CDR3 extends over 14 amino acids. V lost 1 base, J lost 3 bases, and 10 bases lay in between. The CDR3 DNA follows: TGTGCCTGGAGTGGTGACAGTTACAATCAGCCCCAGCATTTT. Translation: CAWSGDSYNQPQHF.

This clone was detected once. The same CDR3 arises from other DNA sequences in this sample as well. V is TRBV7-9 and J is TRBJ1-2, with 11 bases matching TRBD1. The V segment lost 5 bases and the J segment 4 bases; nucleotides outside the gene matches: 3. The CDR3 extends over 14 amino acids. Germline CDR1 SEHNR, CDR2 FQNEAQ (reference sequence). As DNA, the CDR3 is TGTGCCAGCAGCCCGGGACAGGGGGGCTATGGCTACACCTTC. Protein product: CASSPGQGGYGYTF.

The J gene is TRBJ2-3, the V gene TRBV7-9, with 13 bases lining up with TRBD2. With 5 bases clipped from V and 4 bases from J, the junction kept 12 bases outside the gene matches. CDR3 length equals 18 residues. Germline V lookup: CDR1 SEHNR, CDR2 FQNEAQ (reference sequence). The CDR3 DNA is TGTGCCAGCAGCCTAATTAGGACTAGCGGGAGAATTTCAGATACGCAGTATTTT. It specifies CASSLIRTSGRISDTQYF.

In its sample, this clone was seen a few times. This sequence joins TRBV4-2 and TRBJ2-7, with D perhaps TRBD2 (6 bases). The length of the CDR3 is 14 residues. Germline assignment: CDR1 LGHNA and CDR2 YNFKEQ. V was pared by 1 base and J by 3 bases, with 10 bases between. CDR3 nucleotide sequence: TGTGCCAGCAGCCAAGGTGGCGGGGTCTACGAGCAGTACTTC. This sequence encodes CASSQGGGVYEQYF.

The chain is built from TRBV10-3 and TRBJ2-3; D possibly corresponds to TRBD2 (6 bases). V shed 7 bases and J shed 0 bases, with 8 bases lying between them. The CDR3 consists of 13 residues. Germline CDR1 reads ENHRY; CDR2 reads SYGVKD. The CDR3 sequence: CAINSGSTDTQYF. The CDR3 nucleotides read TGTGCCATCAACAGCGGGAGCACAGATACGCAGTATTTT.

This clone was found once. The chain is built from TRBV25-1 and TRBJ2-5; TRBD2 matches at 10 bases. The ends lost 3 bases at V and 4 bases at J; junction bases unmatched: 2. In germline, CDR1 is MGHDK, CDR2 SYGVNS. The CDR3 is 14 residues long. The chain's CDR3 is CASSDRLAGETQYF. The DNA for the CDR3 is TGTGCCAGCAGTGATAGACTAGCGGGAGAGACCCAGTACTTC.

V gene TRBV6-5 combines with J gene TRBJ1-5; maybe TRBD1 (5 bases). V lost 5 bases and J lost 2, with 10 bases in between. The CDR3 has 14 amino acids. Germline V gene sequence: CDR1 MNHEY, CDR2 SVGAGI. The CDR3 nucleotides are TGTGCCAGCAGTATCAGGGTAGGCAATCAGCCCCAGCATTTT. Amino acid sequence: CASSIRVGNQPQHF.

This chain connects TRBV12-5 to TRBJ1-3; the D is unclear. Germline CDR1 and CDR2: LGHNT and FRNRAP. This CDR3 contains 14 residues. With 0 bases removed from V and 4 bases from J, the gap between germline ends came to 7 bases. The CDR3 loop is CASGLVFAGNTIYF. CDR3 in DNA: TGTGCTAGTGGTTTGGTGTTCGCGGGAAACACCATATATTTT. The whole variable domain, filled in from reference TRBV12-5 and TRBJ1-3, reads DARVTQTPRHKVTEMGQEVTMRCQPILGHNTVFWYRQTMMQGLELLAYFRNRAPLDDSGMPKDRFSAEMPDATLATLKIQPSEPRDSAVYFCASGLVFAGNTIYFGEGSWLTVV.

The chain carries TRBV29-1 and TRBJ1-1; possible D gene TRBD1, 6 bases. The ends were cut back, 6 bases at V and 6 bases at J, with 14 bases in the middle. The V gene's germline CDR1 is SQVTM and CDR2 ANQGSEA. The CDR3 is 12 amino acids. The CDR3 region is CSVAQGGAEAFF. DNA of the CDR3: TGCAGCGTGGCCCAAGGGGGGGCTGAAGCTTTCTTT.

The CDR3 sequence: CASSVNTGVGETQYF. CDR3 in DNA: TGTGCCAGCAGCGTAAATACGGGAGTTGGAGAGACCCAGTACTTC. J is TRBJ2-5 and V is TRBV9, with TRBD2 as a possible D gene (6 bases). This CDR3 region has 15 residues. Trimming cost V 1 base and J 4 bases, with 14 bases left between them. From germline, CDR1 is SGDLS and CDR2 YYNGEE.